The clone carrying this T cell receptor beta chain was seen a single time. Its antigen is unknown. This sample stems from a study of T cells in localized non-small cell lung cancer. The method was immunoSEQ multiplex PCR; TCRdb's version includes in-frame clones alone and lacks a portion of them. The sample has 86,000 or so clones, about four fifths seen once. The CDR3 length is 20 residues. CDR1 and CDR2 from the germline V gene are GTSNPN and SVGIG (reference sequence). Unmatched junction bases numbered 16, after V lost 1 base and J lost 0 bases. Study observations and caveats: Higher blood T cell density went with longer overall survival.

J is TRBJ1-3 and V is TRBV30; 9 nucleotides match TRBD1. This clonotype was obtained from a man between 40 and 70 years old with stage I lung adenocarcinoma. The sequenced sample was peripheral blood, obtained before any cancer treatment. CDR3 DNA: TGTGCCTGGAGTGGGGGACAGGGACTTTCGGACGAATGCTCTGGAAACACCATATATTTT. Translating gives CAWSGGQGLSDECSGNTIYF. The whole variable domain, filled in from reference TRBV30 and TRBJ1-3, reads SQTIHQWPATLVQPVGSPLSLECTVEGTSNPNLYWYRQAAGRGLQLLFYSVGIGQISSEVPQNLSASRPQDRQFILSSKKLLLSDSGFYLCAWSGGQGLSDECSGNTIYFGEGSWLTVV.